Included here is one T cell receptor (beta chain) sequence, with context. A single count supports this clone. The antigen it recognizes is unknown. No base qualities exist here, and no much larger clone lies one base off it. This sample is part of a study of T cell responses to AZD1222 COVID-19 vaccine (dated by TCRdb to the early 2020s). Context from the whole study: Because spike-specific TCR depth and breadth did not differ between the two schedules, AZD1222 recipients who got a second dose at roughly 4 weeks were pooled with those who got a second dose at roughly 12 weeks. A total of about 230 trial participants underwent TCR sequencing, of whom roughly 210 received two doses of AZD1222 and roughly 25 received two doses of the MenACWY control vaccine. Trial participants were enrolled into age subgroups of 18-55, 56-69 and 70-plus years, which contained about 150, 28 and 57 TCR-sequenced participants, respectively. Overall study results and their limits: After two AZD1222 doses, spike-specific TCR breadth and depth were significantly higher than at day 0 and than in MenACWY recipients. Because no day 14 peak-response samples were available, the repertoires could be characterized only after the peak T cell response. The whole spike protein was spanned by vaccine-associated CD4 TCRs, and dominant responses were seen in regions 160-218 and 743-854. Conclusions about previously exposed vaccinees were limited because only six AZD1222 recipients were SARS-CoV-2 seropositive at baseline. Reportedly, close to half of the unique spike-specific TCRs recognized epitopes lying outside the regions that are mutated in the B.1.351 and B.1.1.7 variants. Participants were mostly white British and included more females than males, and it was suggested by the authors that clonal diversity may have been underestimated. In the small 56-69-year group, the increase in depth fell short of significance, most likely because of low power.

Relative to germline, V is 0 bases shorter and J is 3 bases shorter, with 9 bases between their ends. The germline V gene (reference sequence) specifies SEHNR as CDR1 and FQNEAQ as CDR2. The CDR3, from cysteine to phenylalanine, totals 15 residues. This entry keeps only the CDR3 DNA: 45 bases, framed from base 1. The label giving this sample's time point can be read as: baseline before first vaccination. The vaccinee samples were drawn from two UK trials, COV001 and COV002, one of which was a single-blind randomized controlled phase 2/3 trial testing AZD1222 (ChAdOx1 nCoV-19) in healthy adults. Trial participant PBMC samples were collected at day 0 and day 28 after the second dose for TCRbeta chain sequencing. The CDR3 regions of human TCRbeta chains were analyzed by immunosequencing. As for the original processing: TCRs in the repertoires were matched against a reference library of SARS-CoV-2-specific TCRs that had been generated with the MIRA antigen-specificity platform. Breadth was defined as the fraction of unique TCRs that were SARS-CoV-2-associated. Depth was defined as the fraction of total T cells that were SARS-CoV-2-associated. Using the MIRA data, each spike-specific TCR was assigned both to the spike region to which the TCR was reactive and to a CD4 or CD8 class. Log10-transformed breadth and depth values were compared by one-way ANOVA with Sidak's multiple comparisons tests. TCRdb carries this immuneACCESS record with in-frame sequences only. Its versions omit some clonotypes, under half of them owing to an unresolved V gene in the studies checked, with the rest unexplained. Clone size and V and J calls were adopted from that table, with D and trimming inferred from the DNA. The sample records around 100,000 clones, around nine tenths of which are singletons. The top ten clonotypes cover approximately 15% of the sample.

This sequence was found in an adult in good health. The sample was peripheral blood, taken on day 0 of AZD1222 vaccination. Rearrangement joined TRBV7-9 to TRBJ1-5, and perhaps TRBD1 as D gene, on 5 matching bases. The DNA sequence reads TGTGCCAGCAGCTTAGCGCCAGGGCCCAATCAGCCCCAGCATTTT. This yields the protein CASSLAPGPNQPQHF. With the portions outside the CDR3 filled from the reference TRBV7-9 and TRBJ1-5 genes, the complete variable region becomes DTGVSQNPRHKITKRGQNVTFRCDPISEHNRLYWYRQTLGQGPEFLTYFQNEAQLEKSRLLSDRFSAERPKGSFSTLEIQRTEQGDSAMYLCASSLAPGPNQPQHFGDGTRLSIL.